The rows below give T cell receptor beta chains drawn from one sample of a study of T-cell memory formation after mild COVID-19. TCRdb recomputed calls from the 5' RACE reads with MiXCR, one row per CDR3 protein. The sample contains almost 550,000 distinct CDR3 sequences, approximately 20% of which appear only once. Specimen: PBMCs or a T cell subset sorted from them (not recorded which). The receptors were sampled from an adult woman who had mild COVID-19 (a few samples of this study predate the infection). Cell type and time point are not known. Both conserved end residues are part of each CDR3. Fields, in order: J gene, D gene, clone size, V gene, CDR3 protein, CDR3 DNA. D genes are given only for firm matches. Rows give clone size only sometimes, using once, few, many, or a class for an expanded clone.

>TRBJ2-2|TRBD1|-|TRBV5-5
CASSLIPQGANTGELFF
TGTGCCAGCAGCCTAATACCACAGGGGGCGAACACCGGGGAGCTGTTTTTT
>TRBJ1-2|-|many|TRBV12-3/TRBV12-4
CASSLEGRNGYTF
TGTGCCAGCAGTTTGGAGGGACGGAATGGCTACACCTTC
>TRBJ2-5|TRBD1|-|TRBV7-6
CASSSGQEETQYF
TGTGCCAGCAGCTCCGGACAGGAGGAGACCCAGTACTTC
>TRBJ2-3|-|few|TRBV5-6
CASSLAGPYTQYF
TGTGCCAGCAGCCTCGCTGGGCCCTATACGCAGTATTTT
>TRBJ2-3|-|-|TRBV5-1
CASSLAGGGTPQRTQYF
TGCGCCAGCAGCTTGGCTGGGGGAGGTACGCCCCAGCGTACGCAGTATTTT
>TRBJ2-7|TRBD2|few|TRBV5-1
CASSLAGTSAAYEQYF
TGCGCCAGCAGCTTGGCCGGGACTAGTGCCGCCTACGAGCAGTACTTC
>TRBJ2-7|-|many|TRBV25-1
CASRSTYEQYF
TGTGCCAGCAGGTCTACCTACGAGCAGTACTTC
>TRBJ2-6|TRBD1|-|TRBV4-3
CASSQEVWETGGYLHSGANVLTF
TGCGCCAGCAGCCAAGAAGTATGGGAGACAGGGGGCTATCTGCACTCTGGGGCCAACGTCCTGACTTTC
>TRBJ2-3|-|few|TRBV12-3/TRBV12-4
CASSLQNPTDTQYF
TGTGCCAGCAGTCTTCAAAACCCCACAGATACGCAGTATTTT
>TRBJ2-7|TRBD2|few|TRBV15
CATSRTGTSGTRQYF
TGTGCCACCAGCAGAACCGGGACTAGCGGGACGAGGCAGTACTTC
>TRBJ1-1|-|-|TRBV6-5
CASLGNTEAFF
TGTGCCAGCCTTGGGAACACTGAAGCTTTCTTT
>TRBJ2-5|TRBD2|-|TRBV20-1
CSAQGTSGTQETQYF
TGCAGTGCTCAGGGGACTAGCGGGACCCAAGAGACCCAGTACTTC
>TRBJ2-3|-|once|TRBV7-8
CASTVGTAYTDTQYF
TGTGCCAGCACCGTAGGGACGGCCTACACAGATACGCAGTATTTT
>TRBJ2-7|-|-|TRBV20-1
CSARTVPNSYEQYF
TGCAGTGCTAGAACCGTCCCTAACTCCTACGAGCAGTACTTC
>TRBJ2-7|-|few|TRBV5-4
CASSLNGSPYEQYF
TGTGCCAGCAGCTTGAACGGTAGTCCATACGAGCAGTACTTC
>TRBJ2-5|TRBD1|many|TRBV29-1
CSVEDRGRETQYF
TGCAGCGTTGAGGACAGGGGGCGAGAGACCCAGTACTTC
>TRBJ2-3|-|-|TRBV12-3/TRBV12-4
CASKPSGPDTQYF
TGTGCCAGCAAACCTTCAGGGCCAGATACGCAGTATTTT
>TRBJ1-1|-|many|TRBV24-1
CATSQGLNTEAFF
TGTGCCACCAGCCAAGGGCTGAACACTGAAGCTTTCTTT
>TRBJ2-3|TRBD2|few|TRBV10-3
CAISPFSGGTTDTQYF
TGTGCCATCAGTCCCTTTAGCGGGGGGACCACAGATACGCAGTATTTT
>TRBJ2-3|-|-|TRBV9
CASSAPFLPGGTDTQYF
TGTGCCAGCAGCGCCCCCTTTCTTCCTGGGGGCACAGATACGCAGTATTTT
>TRBJ2-1|TRBD2|few|TRBV10-3
CAISAGVASGLNEQFF
TGTGCCATCAGTGCGGGTGTGGCTAGCGGACTCAATGAGCAGTTCTTC
>TRBJ2-6|TRBD1|few|TRBV5-1
CASSLAGTGVSGANVLTF
TGCGCCAGCAGCTTGGCAGGGACAGGAGTTTCTGGGGCCAACGTCCTGACTTTC
>TRBJ2-5|-|-|TRBV5-1
CASTRQETQYF
TGCGCCAGCACTCGGCAAGAGACCCAGTACTTC
>TRBJ2-1|TRBD2|many|TRBV11-2
CASSSRLAGGLREQFF
TGTGCCAGCAGCTCCCGCCTAGCGGGAGGACTTCGTGAGCAGTTCTTC
>TRBJ2-1|-|-|TRBV12-3/TRBV12-4
CASRKAALGEQFF
TGTGCCAGCAGGAAAGCAGCTCTAGGGGAGCAGTTCTTC
>TRBJ2-2|-|few|TRBV20-1
CSARRHTGELFF
TGCAGTGCTAGAAGGCACACCGGGGAGCTGTTTTTT
>TRBJ2-5|-|-|TRBV10-3
CAISLQEFQETQYF
TGTGCCATCAGTTTACAGGAGTTCCAAGAGACCCAGTACTTC
>TRBJ2-3|-|-|TRBV12-3/TRBV12-4
CASSLVGGPGDTQYF
TGTGCCAGCAGTTTAGTGGGGGGGCCGGGAGATACGCAGTATTTT
>TRBJ2-1|-|-|TRBV6-1
CASSEVYNSYNEQFF
TGTGCCAGCAGTGAAGTTTACAACTCCTACAATGAGCAGTTCTTC
>TRBJ2-1|-|-|TRBV24-1
CATSDWNSGANNEQFF
TGTGCCACCAGTGATTGGAATAGCGGAGCAAACAATGAGCAGTTCTTC